Listed here are 25 T cell receptor beta chains from one sample, sequenced in a study of blood T cells in healthy people across ages. A second PCR, run for about 6 to 11 cycles, used a sample-barcoded 5' primer plus a J-beta primer mix. TCRdb re-called the 5' RACE reads with MiXCR, one entry per CDR3 protein. Found here are roughly 830,000 distinct CDR3 sequences, around 62% of them singletons; the top ten hold around 30%. Sequencing was done on a sample of blood. These receptor sequences come from a man aged 30 to 39 in good health.

Worth noting for this clonotype: At one of its ends the junction is not consistent with the germline gene, which may arise from a read error. The CDR3 nucleotides are TGTGCCAGCAGTTCGGGACAGTACACAGATACGCGGTATTTT. Its protein product is CASSSGQYTDTRYF. The rearrangement uses TRBV27 and TRBJ2-3; 7 bases fit TRBD1. Germline V gene lookup returns CDR1 MNHEY and CDR2 SMNVEV (reference sequence). This CDR3 comprises 14 residues.

This sequence joins TRBV6-4 and TRBJ2-1; D not resolved. The CDR3 is 13 amino acids. V was clipped by 7 bases and J by 0 bases, with 7 bases between them. Germline V gene data show CDR1 as MRHNA and CDR2 as SNTAGT. The DNA of the CDR3 is TGTGCCAGCATTGAGGACTCCTACAATGAGCAGTTCTTC. Translating it yields CASIEDSYNEQFF.

The chain is built from TRBV20-1 and TRBJ1-6; 7 nucleotides align to TRBD1. Germline CDR1 is DFQATT and CDR2 is SNEGSKA (reference sequence). The ends lost 0 bases at V and 6 bases at J; junction bases unmatched: 8. This CDR3 is built from 16 residues. The CDR3 DNA reads as TGCAGTGCTAGAGAGAGGGGACAGATCTTTAATTCACCCCTCCACTTT. Translating gives CSARERGQIFNSPLHF.

The V and J genes are TRBV12-3 or TRBV12-4 and TRBJ2-7; D gene unclear. V lost 2 bases to trimming and J lost 5 bases, with 10 bases between them. The CDR3 runs to 13 residues. For the CDR3, the DNA is TGTGCCAGCAGTTTAAACACTCGGGACGAGCAGTACTTC. Translated, it gives CASSLNTRDEQYF.

The genes are TRBV7-2 and TRBJ2-3, with 10 bases that match TRBD2. Germline V gene data show CDR1 as SGHTA and CDR2 as FQGNSA. The length of the CDR3 is 18 residues. Trimming took 5 bases from V and 4 from J; bases not matched to a gene: 15. The CDR3 region is CASSRFISSGGASDTQYF. CDR3 DNA: TGTGCCAGCAGCCGGTTCATTTCGAGCGGGGGGGCGTCAGATACGCAGTATTTT.

This clonotype was detected only once. The V gene is TRBV28, the J gene TRBJ1-1; TRBD1 is a possible D gene (6 bases). The V and J ends lost 5 bases and 1 base respectively, with 17 bases between them. The germline CDR1 and CDR2 sequences are MDHEN and SYDVKM. CDR3 length equals 16 residues. The CDR3 region is CASSLAQTGPNTEAFF. In DNA, the CDR3 is TGTGCCAGCAGTCTCGCCCAAACAGGGCCGAACACTGAAGCTTTCTTT.

This sequence joins TRBV5-1 and TRBJ1-2; 7 nucleotides agree with TRBD1. Germline V gene lookup returns CDR1 SGHRS and CDR2 YFSETQ. V lost 5 bases, J lost 0 bases, and 7 bases stayed unmatched. The CDR3 is 15 residues long. The CDR3 coding sequence is TGCGCCAGCAGTCCCGGGACAGCGGCTAACTATGGCTACACCTTC. The encoded protein is CASSPGTAANYGYTF.

This clonotype was seen a handful of times. The rearrangement links TRBV6-4 to TRBJ2-3; 12 positions agree with TRBD2. V trimming: 8 bases; J trimming: 4 bases; junction bases outside the gene matches: 7. This CDR3 comprises 15 residues. Per germline, CDR1 MRHNA and CDR2 SNTAGT. The CDR3 bases are TGTGCCAGCGGAGCTAGCGGGGGGGCCGCAGATACGCAGTATTTT. It translates to CASGASGGAADTQYF.

This clonotype was seen a handful of times. The chain has TRBV4-2 and TRBJ1-6, with TRBD1 matching over 8 bases. Germline assignment: CDR1 LGHNA and CDR2 YNFKEQ. There are 15 residues in the CDR3. The ends lost 1 base at V and 9 bases at J; junction bases unmatched: 5. CDR3: CASSQGQGMGSPLHF. Written as DNA, the CDR3 is TGTGCCAGCAGCCAAGGACAGGGGATGGGTTCACCCCTCCACTTT.

The sample holds a few counts of this clonotype. This rearrangement joins TRBV4-3 to TRBJ1-2; the match to TRBD1 covers 8 bases. The CDR3 contains 15 residues. The ends lost 0 bases at V and 0 bases at J; junction bases unmatched: 0. The V gene's germline CDR1 is LGHNA and CDR2 YSLEER. In DNA form, the CDR3 reads TGCGCCAGCAGCCAAGAGACAGGGGCTAACTATGGCTACACCTTC. Amino acid sequence: CASSQETGANYGYTF.

The chain recombines TRBV29-1 with TRBJ2-7; TRBD2 matches 7 bases. Per the germline V gene, CDR1 is SQVTM and CDR2 is ANQGSEA. The CDR3 runs 11 residues. CDR3 region: CTVGGSGEQYF. For the CDR3, the DNA is TGCACGGTGGGGGGGTCAGGGGAGCAGTACTTC.

This clonotype was detected only once. The chain recombines TRBV6-5 with TRBJ2-6, with a tentative D call TRBD1 (7 bases). This CDR3 comprises 18 residues. Trimming removed 3 bases at V and 1 base at J, with 16 bases between. Germline values: CDR1 MNHEY, CDR2 SVGAGI. CDR3 in amino acids: CASSYWRGPRSGANVLTF. For the CDR3, the DNA is TGTGCCAGCAGTTATTGGAGGGGGCCCCGATCTGGGGCCAACGTCCTGACTTTC.

Remarks on this clonotype: One junction end does not reproduce the germline sequence, and a read error may be involved. The chain recombines TRBV6-2 or TRBV6-3 with TRBJ2-7; 7 positions match TRBD1. CDR1 is MNHEY, CDR2 SVGEGT, per germline. The CDR3 spans 15 residues. DNA of the CDR3: TGTGCTAGCAGGACCGACAGGGTTAGGCCCTACGAGCAGTACTTC. It is translated as CASRTDRVRPYEQYF.

V is TRBV6-5 and J is TRBJ1-5; 7 bases match TRBD1. CDR1 and CDR2 (germline): MNHEY, SVGAGI. The J segment lost 5 bases and the V segment lost 8 bases, leaving 6 bases of the junction unmatched. The CDR3 spans 13 residues. CDR3: CASGGQRYQPQHF. The CDR3 nucleotides are TGTGCCAGCGGGGGACAGAGATATCAGCCCCAGCATTTT.

In DNA, the CDR3 is TGCAGTGCCGTAGCCCTCATAGCGGGGGTTACCGGGGAGCTGTTTTTT. This sequence encodes CSAVALIAGVTGELFF. The rearrangement links TRBV20-1 to TRBJ2-2; TRBD2 aligns across 9 bases. The V segment lost 6 bases and the J segment 5 bases; nucleotides outside the gene matches: 13. This CDR3 has 16 amino acids. In germline, CDR1 is DFQATT, CDR2 SNEGSKA (reference sequence).

The gene calls are TRBV29-1 and TRBJ2-5, with TRBD1 identical over 7 bases. The CDR3 consists of 11 residues. Germline trimming cut 7 bases from V and 12 bases from J; bases unmatched to any gene: 11. The germline V gene encodes CDR1 SQVTM and CDR2 ANQGSEA. CDR3 protein: CSAGTAHLKYF. The CDR3 coding sequence is TGCAGCGCCGGGACAGCTCATTTGAAGTACTTC.

The chain is built from TRBV6-4 and TRBJ2-3; the D is unclear. V shed 4 bases and J shed 4 bases, with 9 bases lying between them. This CDR3 region has 13 residues. Germline V CDR1 and CDR2: MRHNA, SNTAGT. CDR3 protein: CASSVVAADTQYF. The CDR3 bases are TGTGCCAGCAGTGTAGTGGCGGCAGATACGCAGTATTTT.

The CDR3 is CASSPRLAGGSSYNEQFF. The CDR3 bases are TGTGCCAGCAGCCCACGACTAGCGGGGGGGAGCTCCTACAATGAGCAGTTCTTC. V usage is TRBV9 and J usage is TRBJ2-1; 14 nucleotides line up with TRBD2. V lost 4 bases and J lost 0; bases outside the gene matches: 6. The CDR3 contains 18 residues. The germline CDR1 and CDR2 sequences are SGDLS and YYNGEE.

The CDR3 reads CASSQGTGVNNEQFF. CDR3 DNA sequence: TGCGCCAGCAGCCAAGGGACAGGAGTTAACAATGAGCAGTTCTTC. The V and J genes are TRBV5-1 and TRBJ2-1; the match to TRBD1 covers 8 bases. The CDR3 has 15 residues. Looked up from germline, CDR1 is SGHRS and CDR2 is YFSETQ. Germline trimming cut 4 bases from V and 5 bases from J; bases unmatched to any gene: 8. Full variable domain (remainder filled in from reference TRBV5-1 and TRBJ2-1): KAGVTQTPRYLIKTRGQQVTLSCSPISGHRSVSWYQQTPGQGLQFLFEYFSETQRNKGNFPGRFSGRQFSNSRSEMNVSTLELGDSALYLCASSQGTGVNNEQFFGPGTRLTVL.

This clonotype has just one count. J is TRBJ1-4 and V is TRBV29-1; D gene unclear. The CDR3 length is 13 residues. The V end lost 6 bases, the J end lost 4 bases, and 12 bases lay between the germline ends. Germline loops: CDR1 SQVTM, CDR2 ANQGSEA. The CDR3 reads CSVSGRGNEKLFF. In DNA form, the CDR3 reads TGCAGCGTCTCCGGACGGGGTAATGAAAAACTGTTTTTT.

The rearrangement joins TRBV6-2 or TRBV6-3 to TRBJ2-7; 8 bases agree with TRBD1. The junction had 4 bases not matched to a gene; V was cut back by 0 bases and J by 0 bases. The CDR3 is made up of 16 amino acids. CDR1 is MNHEY, CDR2 SVGEGT, per germline. CDR3 DNA: TGTGCCAGCAGTTACTCGACAGGGGAGAGCTCCTACGAGCAGTACTTC. Amino acid sequence: CASSYSTGESSYEQYF.

The rearrangement links TRBV12-3 or TRBV12-4 to TRBJ2-4; D possibly uses TRBD1 or TRBD2 (6 bases each). The J call may be wrong; the DNA end is better matched by TRBJ2-5. The CDR3 is 13 amino acids. The CDR3 DNA sequence: TGTGCCACCACCACGGGGGCCCAAGAGACCCAGTACTTC. It specifies CATTTGAQETQYF.

In DNA, the CDR3 is TGCGCCAGCAGCCAAGAAAACTGGGCCCAAGAGACCCAGTACTTC. Amino acid sequence: CASSQENWAQETQYF. The rearrangement uses TRBV4-3 and TRBJ2-5; unclear D gene. Germline assignment: CDR1 LGHNA and CDR2 YSLEER. Trimming stripped 0 bases from V and 1 base from J, with 9 bases between. The CDR3 totals 15 residues.

This clonotype has a count of ten or more. This sequence joins TRBV4-2 and TRBJ2-7, with 10 nucleotides matching TRBD1. Germline V gene lookup returns CDR1 LGHNA and CDR2 YNFKEQ. The CDR3 totals 15 residues. The trim removed 1 base at V and 5 bases at J, leaving 5 bases unmatched. The CDR3 sequence: CASSQGDRGPHEQYF. The CDR3 DNA follows: TGTGCCAGCAGCCAAGGGGACAGGGGACCCCACGAGCAGTACTTC.

The genes are TRBV4-1 and TRBJ2-5; D possibly corresponds to TRBD2 (6 bases). Germline V CDR1 and CDR2: MGHRA, YSYEKL. V was shortened by 1 base and J by 0 bases, with 6 bases between the two germline ends. The CDR3 extends over 14 amino acids. CDR3 protein: CASSQGGDQETQYF. DNA for the CDR3: TGCGCCAGCAGCCAAGGGGGGGACCAAGAGACCCAGTACTTC.